This T cell receptor (beta chain) stems from a study of blood T cell repertoires in COVID-19. Germline assignment: CDR1 SGHAT and CDR2 FQNNGV. The CDR3 has 17 residues. V was pared by 2 bases and J by 5 bases, with 12 bases of the junction left unmatched. Produced via immunoSEQ multiplex PCR; TCRdb's table is partial and in-frame only. The sample carries some 140,000 clones, around 78% recorded once. Sequencing was performed on peripheral blood. V gene TRBV11-2 combines with J gene TRBJ1-1; 9 bases line up with TRBD1. The receptor was derived from a man at least 80 years old with acute or convalescent COVID-19. This CDR3 is CASSLRGTSGQGTEAFF. CDR3 DNA sequence: TGTGCCAGCAGCTTAAGAGGGACCTCGGGACAGGGAACTGAAGCTTTCTTT.